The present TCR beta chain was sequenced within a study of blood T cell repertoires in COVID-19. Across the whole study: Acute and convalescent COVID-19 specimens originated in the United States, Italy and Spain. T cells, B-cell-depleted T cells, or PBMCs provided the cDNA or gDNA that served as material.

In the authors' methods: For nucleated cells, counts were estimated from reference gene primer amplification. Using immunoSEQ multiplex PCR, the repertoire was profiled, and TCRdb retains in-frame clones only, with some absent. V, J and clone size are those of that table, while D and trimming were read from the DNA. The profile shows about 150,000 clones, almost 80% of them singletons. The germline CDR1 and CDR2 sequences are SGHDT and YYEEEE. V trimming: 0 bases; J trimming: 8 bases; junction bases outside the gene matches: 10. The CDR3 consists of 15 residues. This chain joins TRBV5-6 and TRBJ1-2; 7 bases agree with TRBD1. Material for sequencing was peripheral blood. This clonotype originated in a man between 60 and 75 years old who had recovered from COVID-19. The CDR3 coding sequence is TGTGCCAGCAGCTTGGTAGGGAGACAGGGCGGCGGCTACACCTTC. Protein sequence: CASSLVGRQGGGYTF.